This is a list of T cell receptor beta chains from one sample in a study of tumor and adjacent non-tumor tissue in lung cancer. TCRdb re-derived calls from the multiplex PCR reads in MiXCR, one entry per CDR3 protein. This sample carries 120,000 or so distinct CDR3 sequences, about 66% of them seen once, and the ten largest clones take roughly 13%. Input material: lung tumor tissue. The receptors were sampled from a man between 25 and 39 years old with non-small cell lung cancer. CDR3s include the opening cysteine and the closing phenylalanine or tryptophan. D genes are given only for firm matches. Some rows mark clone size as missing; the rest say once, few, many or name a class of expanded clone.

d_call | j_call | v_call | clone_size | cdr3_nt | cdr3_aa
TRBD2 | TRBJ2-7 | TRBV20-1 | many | TGCAGTGCTAGTACCGGGACTAGCGGCTACGAGCAGTACTTC | CSASTGTSGYEQYF
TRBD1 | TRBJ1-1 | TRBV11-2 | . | TGTACCAGCAGCCCGGACAGGGGAACGATTCGGAACACCGAAGCTTTCTTT | CTSSPDRGTIRNTEAFF
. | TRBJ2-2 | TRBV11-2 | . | TGTGCCAGCAGCTTAATCCCAGGGTCCACCGGGGAGCTATTTTTT | CASSLIPGSTGELFF
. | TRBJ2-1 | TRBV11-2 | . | TGTGCCAGCAGCTTAGAAGTAGGCAATGAGCAGTTCTTC | CASSLEVGNEQFF
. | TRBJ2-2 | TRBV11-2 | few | TGTGCCAGCAGCTTCGGAGGACAGAGCGCGGAGCTGTTCTTT | CASSFGGQSAELFF
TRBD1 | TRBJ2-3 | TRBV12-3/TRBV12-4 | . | TGTGCCAGCAACAGAGGGACAGGGGGCGCCGGCACAGATACGCAGTATTTT | CASNRGTGGAGTDTQYF
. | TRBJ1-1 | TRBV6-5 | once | TGTGGCATCGGAGCCCAGGACGGTTACACTGAAGCTTTCTTT | CGIGAQDGYTEAFF
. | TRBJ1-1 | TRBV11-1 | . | TGTGCCACCAGGTGGACGGCTGTGAACACTGAAGCTTTCTTT | CATRWTAVNTEAFF
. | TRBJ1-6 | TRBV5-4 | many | TGTGCCAGCAGAGGGGAGGGGAACCTTCTGGCCCTCCACTTT | CASRGEGNLLALHF
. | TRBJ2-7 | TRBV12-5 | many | TGTGCTAGTGGTGGGCAAGGGGGCTCCTACGAGCAGTACTTC | CASGGQGGSYEQYF
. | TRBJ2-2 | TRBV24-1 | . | TGTGTCACCAGTGAACCTAGCCCCGGGGAGCTGTTTTTT | CVTSEPSPGELFF
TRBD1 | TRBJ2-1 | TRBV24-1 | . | TGTGCCACCAGTGTTGGGACAGGGACCTACAATGAGCAGTTCTTC | CATSVGTGTYNEQFF
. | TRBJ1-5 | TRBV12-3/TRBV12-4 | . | TGTGCCAGCAGGGCCCGAGAACAGGATAGTAATCAGTCCCAGCATTTT | CASRAREQDSNQSQHF
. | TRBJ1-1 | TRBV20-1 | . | TGCAATGCTAGACAGGACATGAACACTGAAGCTTTCTTT | CNARQDMNTEAFF
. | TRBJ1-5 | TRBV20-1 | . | TGCAGTGTTAGCGACCCTCCTACAGCCCAGCTTTTT | CSVSDPPTAQLF
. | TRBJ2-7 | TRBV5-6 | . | TGTGCCAGCAGCACTACTAGCCGACATCTACGAGCGCAGTACTTC | CASSTTSRHLRAQYF
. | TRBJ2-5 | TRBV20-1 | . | TGCAGTGCTAGAGATTCTGGGGGGTTACAAGAGGCCCAGTACTTC | CSARDSGGLQEAQYF
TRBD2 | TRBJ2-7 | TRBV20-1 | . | TGCAGTACTAAAACAGCGGGGGGGTGGAACGAGCAGTATTTC | CSTKTAGGWNEQYF
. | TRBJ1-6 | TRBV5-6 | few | TGTGCCAGCAGCTTTGACCCGACAGGCACTCCGATGGGGACCCTCCACTTT | CASSFDPTGTPMGTLHF